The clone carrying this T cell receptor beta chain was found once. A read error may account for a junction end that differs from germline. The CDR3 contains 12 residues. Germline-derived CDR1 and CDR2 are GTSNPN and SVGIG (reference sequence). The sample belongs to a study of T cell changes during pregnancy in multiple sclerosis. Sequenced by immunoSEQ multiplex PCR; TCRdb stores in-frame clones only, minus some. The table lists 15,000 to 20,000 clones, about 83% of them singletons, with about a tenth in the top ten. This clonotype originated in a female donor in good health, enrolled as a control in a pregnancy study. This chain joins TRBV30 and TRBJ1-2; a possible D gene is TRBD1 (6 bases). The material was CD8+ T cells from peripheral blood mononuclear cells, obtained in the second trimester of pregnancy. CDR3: CAGQLSGYGYTF. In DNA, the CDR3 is TGCGCCGGACAGTTGAGTGGGTATGGCTACACCTTC.